Described below is a single T cell receptor beta chain sequence and its context. Its antigen is still unknown. The data originate from a study of cytomegalovirus exposure and HLA in healthy donors. Study information: An earlier analysis found 110 million or so unique TCR beta sequences from approximately 190 million T cells.

60 Vbeta and 13 Jbeta primers were used in PCR. Clones were sequenced by immunoSEQ multiplex PCR, and TCRdb holds only the in-frame ones, with some missing. The table records about 130,000 clones, approximately 83% of them present only once. The CDR3 extends over 15 amino acids. Germline CDR1 MDHEN, CDR2 SYDVKM. Trimming cost V 6 bases and J 1 base; bases outside gene matches: 7. Study-wide findings and caveats: Reports described diagnosis of cytomegalovirus status by the classifier as highly specific and sensitive. A later analysis found most CMV-associated TCR beta chains apparently HLA-restricted.

V usage is TRBV28 and J usage is TRBJ1-1; TRBD1 matches 8 bases. Sequenced material: PBMCs. This TCR was sampled from a woman aged 40-49 years in good health and CMV-seropositive. The CDR3 reads CASRGGTGGNTEAFF. CDR3 nucleotide sequence: TGTGCCAGCAGGGGGGGGACAGGTGGGAACACTGAAGCTTTCTTT.